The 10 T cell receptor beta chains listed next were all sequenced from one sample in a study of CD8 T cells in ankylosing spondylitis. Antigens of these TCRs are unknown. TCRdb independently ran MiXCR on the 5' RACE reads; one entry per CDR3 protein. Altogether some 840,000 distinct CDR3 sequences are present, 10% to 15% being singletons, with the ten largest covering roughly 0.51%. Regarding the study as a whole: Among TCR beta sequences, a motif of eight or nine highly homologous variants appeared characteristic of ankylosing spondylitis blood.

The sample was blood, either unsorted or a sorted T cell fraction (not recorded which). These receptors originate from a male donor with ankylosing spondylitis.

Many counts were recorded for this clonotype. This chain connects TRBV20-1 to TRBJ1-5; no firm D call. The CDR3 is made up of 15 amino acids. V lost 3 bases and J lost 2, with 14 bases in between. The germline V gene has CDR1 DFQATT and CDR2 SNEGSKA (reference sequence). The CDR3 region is CSASIFGYGNQPQHF. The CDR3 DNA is TGCAGTGCTAGTATTTTTGGCTACGGCAATCAGCCCCAGCATTTT.

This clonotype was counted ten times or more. The CDR3 region has the DNA TGTGCCAGCTCACCGGGCAGTAACACTGAAGCTTTCTTT. Its translation: CASSPGSNTEAFF. V usage is TRBV18 and J usage is TRBJ1-1; D unresolved. The CDR3 contains 13 residues. Germline CDR1 is KGHSH and CDR2 is LQKENI. Trimming removed 3 bases from V and 2 bases from J, with 7 bases in between.

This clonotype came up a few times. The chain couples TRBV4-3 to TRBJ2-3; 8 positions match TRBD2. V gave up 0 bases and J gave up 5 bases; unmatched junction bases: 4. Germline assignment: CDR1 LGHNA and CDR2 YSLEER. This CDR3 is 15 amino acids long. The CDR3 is CASSQELRGVDTQYF. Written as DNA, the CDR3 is TGCGCCAGCAGCCAAGAGTTGCGGGGGGTAGATACGCAGTATTTT.

CDR3 DNA sequence: TGTGCCAGCAGCGTAGACCCAACAGGGTTTGGCTACACCTTC. Its translation is CASSVDPTGFGYTF. This sequence joins TRBV9 and TRBJ1-2; possibly TRBD1 for D (6 bases). The V gene's germline CDR1 is SGDLS and CDR2 YYNGEE. This CDR3 spans 14 amino acids. Trimming removed 0 bases from V and 7 bases from J, with 13 bases in between.

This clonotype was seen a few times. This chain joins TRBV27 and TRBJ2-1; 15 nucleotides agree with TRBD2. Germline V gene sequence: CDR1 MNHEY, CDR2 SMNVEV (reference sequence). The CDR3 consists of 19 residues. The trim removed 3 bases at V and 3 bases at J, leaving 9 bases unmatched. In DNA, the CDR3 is TGTGCCAGCAGTTTCCTTGGACTAGCGGGAGGGGGTCTCTACAATGAGCAGTTCTTC. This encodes CASSFLGLAGGGLYNEQFF.

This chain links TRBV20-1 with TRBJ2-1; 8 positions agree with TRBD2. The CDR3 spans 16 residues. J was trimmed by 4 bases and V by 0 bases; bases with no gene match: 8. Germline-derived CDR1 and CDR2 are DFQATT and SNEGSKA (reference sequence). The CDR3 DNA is TGCAGTGCTAGAGACCCGGGGGCTAGCGGGTACAATGAGCAGTTCTTC. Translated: CSARDPGASGYNEQFF.

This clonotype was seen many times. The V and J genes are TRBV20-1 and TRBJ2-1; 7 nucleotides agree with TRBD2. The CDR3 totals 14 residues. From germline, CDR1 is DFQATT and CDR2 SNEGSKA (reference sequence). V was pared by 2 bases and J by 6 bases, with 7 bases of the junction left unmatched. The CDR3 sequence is CSARFGLAANEQFF. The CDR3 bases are TGCAGTGCTAGATTCGGGCTAGCGGCCAATGAGCAGTTCTTC.

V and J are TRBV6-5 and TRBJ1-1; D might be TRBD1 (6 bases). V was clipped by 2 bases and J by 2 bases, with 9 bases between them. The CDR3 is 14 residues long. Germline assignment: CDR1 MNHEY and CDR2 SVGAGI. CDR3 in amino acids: CASSYGDINTEAFF. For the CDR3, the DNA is TGTGCCAGCAGTTACGGGGACATAAACACTGAAGCTTTCTTT.

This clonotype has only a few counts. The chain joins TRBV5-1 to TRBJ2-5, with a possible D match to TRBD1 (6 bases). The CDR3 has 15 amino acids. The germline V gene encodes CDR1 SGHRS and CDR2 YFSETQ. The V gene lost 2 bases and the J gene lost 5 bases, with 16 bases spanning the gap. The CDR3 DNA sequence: TGCGCCAGCAGCTTACAGGGTTCTCACGGGGAGACCCAGTACTTC. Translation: CASSLQGSHGETQYF.

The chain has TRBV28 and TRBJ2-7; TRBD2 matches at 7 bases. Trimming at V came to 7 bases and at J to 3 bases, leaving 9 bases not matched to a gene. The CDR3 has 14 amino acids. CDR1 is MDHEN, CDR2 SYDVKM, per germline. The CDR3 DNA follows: TGTGCCAGCACAAACCTGGGGGGGAACTACGAGCAGTACTTC. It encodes CASTNLGGNYEQYF.